A selection of T cell receptor beta chains follows, all from one sample in a study of response to subunit inactivated influenza vaccine. Each CDR3 protein is one row after TCRdb ran MiXCR on the RT-PCR reads. The profile shows about 620,000 distinct CDR3 sequences, over 9% of them singletons. The same sample was also studied in work on T cells expressing NK-cell markers.

The sequenced sample was PBMCs from blood, obtained on the day of vaccination. These TCRs come from a man aged 45 to 65 who received an inactivated influenza vaccine. The CDR3 runs from the conserved cysteine through the conserved F or W. D genes are given only for firm matches. Expanded clones are given a class, and other clones once, few, many or no size at all.

clone_size,v_call,j_call,d_call,cdr3_nt,cdr3_aa
few,TRBV6-5,TRBJ2-5,.,TGTGCCAGCAGTTACGGCGCCCTCCAAGAGACCCAGTACTTC,CASSYGALQETQYF
.,TRBV20-1,TRBJ1-1,TRBD1,TGCAGTGCTAAGACCGGGACAGGGGCAGGGAGCACTGAAGCTTTCTTT,CSAKTGTGAGSTEAFF
few,TRBV6-2/TRBV6-3,TRBJ2-7,.,TGTGCCAGCAGTTACTCGGCAGGGACCTACGAGCAGTACTTC,CASSYSAGTYEQYF
.,TRBV30,TRBJ1-5,.,TGTGCCTGGTCTCCAAAGGGGAGGGGAAATCAGCCCCAGCATTTT,CAWSPKGRGNQPQHF
.,TRBV10-3,TRBJ2-7,TRBD2,TGTGCCATCAGTACACGTTTCCCTAGCGGGGGTCCCTACGAGCAGTACTTC,CAISTRFPSGGPYEQYF
many,TRBV7-6,TRBJ2-3,.,TGTGCCAGCGGGCAGGGGGGGAGGGATACGCAGTATTTT,CASGQGGRDTQYF
few,TRBV24-1,TRBJ2-1,TRBD1,TGTGCCACCAGTGACCCGGGACAGGATAACAATGAGCAGTTCTTC,CATSDPGQDNNEQFF
few,TRBV12-3/TRBV12-4,TRBJ1-6,TRBD1,TGTGCCAGCAGTTTCGGGGGAGTCCCAGGGGGGGCCCTCCACTTT,CASSFGGVPGGALHF
.,TRBV12-3/TRBV12-4,TRBJ2-3,TRBD1,TGTGCCAGCAGTCGCGACAGGGGCCTAAGCACAGATACGCAGTATTTT,CASSRDRGLSTDTQYF
few,TRBV29-1,TRBJ1-5,TRBD1,TGCAGTTTCGGGTCCCGGGACAGGGGGGAAGGGCCCCAGCATTTT,CSFGSRDRGEGPQHF
.,TRBV4-3,TRBJ2-1,TRBD2,TGCGCCAGCAGCCAAGATCCCTATTCTAGCGGGAGTAGGAATGAGCAGTTCTTC,CASSQDPYSSGSRNEQFF
.,TRBV20-1,TRBJ2-2,TRBD2,TGCGGTGCTAGAGAAAGGCTAGCGGGAAACACCGGGGAGCTGTTTTTT,CGARERLAGNTGELFF
.,TRBV5-1,TRBJ2-1,.,TGCGCCAGCAGCTTGGCGCGGCAGAGGAATGAGCAGTTCTTC,CASSLARQRNEQFF
few,TRBV3-1,TRBJ1-1,.,TGTGCCAGCAGCCGGGCAGGGCCCAACACTGAAGCTTTCTTT,CASSRAGPNTEAFF
few,TRBV4-1,TRBJ1-1,.,TGCGCCAGCAGCCAAGTAATGGCAGCCACTGAAGCTTTCTTT,CASSQVMAATEAFF
.,TRBV29-1,TRBJ2-1,.,TGCAGCGTTTGGGTACTAGAACGCTACAATGAGCAGTTCTTC,CSVWVLERYNEQFF
.,TRBV4-3,TRBJ2-2,TRBD2,TGCGCCAGCAGCCCGACTCTTGCGGGAGGTGTCGGGGAGCTGTTTTTT,CASSPTLAGGVGELFF
.,TRBV6-1,TRBJ2-3,.,TGTGCCAGCGTCCCTCCGTTTTGGGACTTAACAGATACGCAGTATTTT,CASVPPFWDLTDTQYF
few,TRBV7-2,TRBJ2-1,.,TGTGCCAGCAGCTCCAACCCGGATCCCTACAATGAGCAGTTCTTC,CASSSNPDPYNEQFF
many,TRBV3-1,TRBJ1-5,.,TGTGCCAGCAGCCCCTCTTGGGGGGCGGGCAATCAGCCCCAGCATTTT,CASSPSWGAGNQPQHF